This TCR beta chain is from a study of graft-versus-host responses after intestinal transplantation. Sequenced by immunoSEQ multiplex PCR; TCRdb stores in-frame clones only, minus some. Of tens of thousands of clones listed, under 90% are singletons. In regard to this clone: Antigen unknown.

This CDR3 spans 16 amino acids. Germline V gene sequence: CDR1 WNHNN, CDR2 SYGVQD (reference sequence). Trimming took 2 bases from V and 1 from J; bases not matched to a gene: 4. The sequence was obtained from a human donor who was the organ donor for an intestinal transplant. The material was unstimulated CD4+ T cells sorted from spleen or lymph node cells, obtained before transplant. This chain joins TRBV10-1 and TRBJ2-3, with 9 bases that match TRBD1. Written as DNA, the CDR3 is TGCGCCAGCAGTGAGCTCCGGACAGGGGGCACAGATACGCAGTATTTT. Protein product: CASSELRTGGTDTQYF.